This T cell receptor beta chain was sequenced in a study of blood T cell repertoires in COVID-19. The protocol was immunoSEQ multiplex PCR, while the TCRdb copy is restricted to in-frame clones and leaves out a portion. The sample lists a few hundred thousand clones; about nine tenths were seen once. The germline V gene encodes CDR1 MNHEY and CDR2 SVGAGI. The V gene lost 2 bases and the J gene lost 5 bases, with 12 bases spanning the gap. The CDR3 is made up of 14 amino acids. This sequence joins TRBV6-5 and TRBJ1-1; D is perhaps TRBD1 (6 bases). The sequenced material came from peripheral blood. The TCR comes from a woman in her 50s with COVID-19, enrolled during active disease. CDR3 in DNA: TGTGCCAGCAGTTACCGGGACATTAGGACTGAAGCTTTCTTT. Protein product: CASSYRDIRTEAFF.